One and the same sample provided the 10 T cell receptor beta chains below, sequenced in a study of blood T cell repertoires in COVID-19. TCRdb's table, derived via immunoSEQ multiplex PCR, lists solely in-frame clones and lacks some. The table includes approximately 72,000 clones, approximately 86% detected once. The sample consisted of peripheral blood. The source is a man aged 45 to 65 with acute or convalescent COVID-19.

The chain uses TRBV3-1 (or the pseudogene TRBV3-2) and TRBJ2-3; 9 bases agree with TRBD2. Germline V gene lookup returns CDR1 LGHDT and CDR2 YNNKEL (reference sequence). This CDR3 region has 14 residues. J was trimmed by 2 bases and V by 6 bases; bases with no gene match: 3. CDR3 region: CASSLAGNTDTQYF. For the CDR3, the DNA is TGTGCCAGCAGTCTAGCGGGGAACACAGATACGCAGTATTTT.

This chain joins TRBV4-2 and TRBJ1-1; tentative D call: TRBD1 (6 bases). The CDR3 length is 13 residues. With 0 bases removed from V and 13 bases from J, the gap between germline ends came to 15 bases. CDR1 is LGHNA, CDR2 YNFKEQ, per germline. CDR3 coding DNA: TGTGCCAGCAGCCAAGATTTAGTACAGGGTATTTTCTTT. It translates to CASSQDLVQGIFF.

The chain has TRBV12-5 and TRBJ2-7; D may be TRBD1 (5 bases). Germline values: CDR1 LGHNT, CDR2 FRNRAP. CDR3 size: 14 residues. V was clipped by 1 base and J by 2 bases, with 9 bases between them. CDR3 region: CASGLGQGTYEQYF. The CDR3 DNA sequence: TGTGCTAGTGGTTTGGGGCAGGGAACCTACGAGCAGTACTTC.

V and J are TRBV7-8 and TRBJ2-2; possible D gene TRBD1, 6 bases. Germline V gives CDR1 SGHVS, CDR2 FQNEAQ. The CDR3 has 13 amino acids. V lost 6 bases, J lost 7 bases, and 12 bases lay in between. CDR3 residues: CASSPYRVGELFF. In DNA, the CDR3 is TGTGCCAGCAGTCCATACAGGGTCGGGGAGCTGTTTTTT.

The chain uses TRBV19 and TRBJ1-6; 8 bases match TRBD1. Germline V CDR1 and CDR2: LNHDA, SQIVND (reference sequence). CDR3 size: 14 residues. After removal of 6 bases from V and 5 bases from J, the junction contained 3 bases not matched to a gene. CDR3 protein: CASRETGDNSPLHF. For the CDR3, the DNA is TGTGCCAGTAGAGAGACAGGGGATAATTCACCCCTCCACTTT.

CDR3: CASSVIIPANYGYTF. The CDR3 DNA is TGTGCCAGCAGTGTCATCATTCCAGCTAACTATGGCTACACCTTC. The V and J genes are TRBV2 and TRBJ1-2; unclear D gene. CDR1 and CDR2 (germline): SNHLY, FYNNEI. Trimming shortened V by 4 bases and J by 0 bases, and 12 bases separated the two germline ends. The CDR3 is 15 residues long.

The J gene is TRBJ1-4, the V gene TRBV12-3 or TRBV12-4, with 7 bases aligning to TRBD1. V shed 6 bases and J 7 bases; nucleotides not matched to a gene: 5. The CDR3 length is 13 residues. The DNA of the CDR3 is TGTGCCAGCAGCGCGGACAGGCCTGAAAAACTGTTTTTT. Translating gives CASSADRPEKLFF.

The rearrangement joins TRBV5-6 to TRBJ1-2; D remains unclear. Trimming removed 1 base from V and 0 bases from J, with 7 bases in between. This CDR3 spans 14 amino acids. Germline V lookup: CDR1 SGHDT, CDR2 YYEEEE. CDR3 DNA sequence: TGTGCCAGCAGCTTGAATCCGGCTAACTATGGCTACACCTTC. Translation gives CASSLNPANYGYTF.

The chain uses TRBV12-3 or TRBV12-4 and TRBJ1-6; no clear D. Trimming shortened V by 5 bases and J by 8 bases, and 10 bases separated the two germline ends. The CDR3 extends over 13 amino acids. The CDR3 bases are TGTGCCAGCAGTGTGGGCCCAGATTCACCCCTCCACTTT. Translation gives CASSVGPDSPLHF.

This chain joins TRBV30 and TRBJ2-1; 9 bases fit TRBD2. Germline values: CDR1 GTSNPN, CDR2 SVGIG (reference sequence). Trimming cost V 3 bases and J 7 bases; bases outside gene matches: 10. The CDR3 is 15 residues long. The CDR3 is CAWSKAGGPRNEQFF. Here the CDR3 DNA reads TGTGCCTGGAGCAAGGCGGGGGGGCCTAGGAATGAGCAGTTCTTC.